Below are 20 T cell receptor beta chains sequenced from a single sample in a study of cytomegalovirus exposure and HLA in healthy donors. PCR employed 60 Vbeta and 13 Jbeta primers. The data were produced by immunoSEQ multiplex PCR, yet TCRdb's version contains in-frame clones alone and is incomplete. The repertoire holds approximately 100,000 clones, with roughly 88% as singletons. Sequencing was carried out using PBMCs. Receptor source: a woman in her late teens or twenties in good health and CMV-seronegative.

V usage is TRBV29-1 and J usage is TRBJ1-2; 10 bases align to TRBD1. Germline V CDR1 and CDR2: SQVTM, ANQGSEA. The CDR3 extends over 12 amino acids. V lost 7 bases to trimming and J lost 4 bases; unmatched junction nucleotides: 3. The CDR3 nucleotides read TGCAGCGAATGGACAGGGGGCTATGGCTACACCTTC. Protein: CSEWTGGYGYTF.

This clone came up a few times. J is TRBJ1-4 and V is TRBV4-1, with 7 bases aligning to TRBD1. The CDR3 sequence is 18 residues long. The germline V gene encodes CDR1 MGHRA and CDR2 YSYEKL. Trimming took 4 bases from V and 0 from J; bases not matched to a gene: 11. CDR3 in amino acids: CASSPRPRGQATNEKLFF. CDR3 in DNA: TGCGCCAGCAGCCCGCGGCCACGAGGACAGGCAACTAATGAAAAACTGTTTTTT.

This chain uses TRBV6-1 with TRBJ1-2; D may be TRBD1 (6 bases). This CDR3 has 13 amino acids. Germline CDR1 and CDR2: MNHNS and SASEGT. Trimming left V 1 base short and J 8 bases short, with 11 bases between. In DNA, the CDR3 is TGTGCCAGCAGTGAAGGGACAGAAGGAGGCTACACCTTC. Amino acid sequence: CASSEGTEGGYTF.

The chain is built from TRBV15 and TRBJ1-1, with a possible D match to TRBD1 (6 bases). V lost 4 bases to trimming and J lost 4 bases, with 10 bases between them. Germline V gene sequence: CDR1 LNHNV, CDR2 YYDKDF (reference sequence). The CDR3 is 13 amino acids. CDR3 coding DNA: TGTGCCACCAGCATGGGAGGGGGCACTGAAGCTTTCTTT. Translated: CATSMGGGTEAFF.

The V and J genes are TRBV7-9 and TRBJ1-5, with D uncertain. This CDR3 spans 15 amino acids. In germline, CDR1 is SEHNR, CDR2 FQNEAQ (reference sequence). Trimming took 1 base from V and 2 from J, leaving 9 bases between them. The CDR3 sequence is CASSLVSEGNQPQHF. The CDR3 DNA follows: TGTGCCAGCAGCTTAGTTTCGGAGGGCAATCAGCCCCAGCATTTT.

V usage is TRBV18 and J usage is TRBJ2-5; D might be TRBD1 (6 bases). The DNA end is a closer match to TRBJ2-7, so the J assignment may be wrong. CDR3 size: 13 residues. Per germline, CDR1 KGHSH and CDR2 LQKENI. The CDR3 is CASSPGTKYEQYF. The CDR3 region has the DNA TGTGCCAGCTCACCCGGGACAAAGTACGAGCAGTACTTC.

This clone was detected only once. CDR3 residues: CASSLDHVREKLFF. The DNA for the CDR3 is TGTGCCAGCAGCTTAGATCACGTTAGGGAGAAACTGTTTTTT. The chain uses TRBV11-2 and TRBJ1-4; D gene unclear. The V end lost 0 bases, the J end lost 11 bases, and 13 bases lay between the germline ends. Germline values: CDR1 SGHAT, CDR2 FQNNGV. This CDR3 spans 14 amino acids. Drawing the rest from reference TRBV11-2 and TRBJ1-4, the complete variable domain is EAGVAQSPRYKIIEKRQSVAFWCNPISGHATLYWYQQILGQGPKLLIQFQNNGVVDDSQLPKDRFSAERLKGVDSTLKIQPAKLEDSAVYLCASSLDHVREKLFFGSGTQLSVL.

The chain has TRBV4-1 and TRBJ2-7, with D possibly matching TRBD2 (6 bases). Germline V gives CDR1 MGHRA, CDR2 YSYEKL. V was pared by 0 bases and J by 2 bases, with 17 bases between. The CDR3 spans 17 residues. The CDR3 nucleotides read TGCGCCAGCAGCCAAGAGGAGTTCGGGACTGAAACCTACGAGCAGTACTTC. Translated: CASSQEEFGTETYEQYF.

The chain uses TRBV5-1 and TRBJ2-1, with 10 bases that match TRBD2. The ends lost 4 bases at V and 0 bases at J; junction bases unmatched: 10. CDR3 length: 18 residues. Germline V lookup: CDR1 SGHRS, CDR2 YFSETQ. DNA for the CDR3: TGCGCCAGCAGCGATGGGACTAGCGCATTTAGCTCCTACAATGAGCAGTTCTTC. Amino acid sequence: CASSDGTSAFSSYNEQFF.

This chain links TRBV15 with TRBJ1-4; D not resolved. The CDR3 covers 16 residues. CDR1 LNHNV and CDR2 YYDKDF come from the germline V gene (reference sequence). The germline V and J ends were trimmed by 0 bases and 4 bases, with 12 bases remaining between them. In nucleotides, the CDR3 is TGTGCCACCAGCAGAGATCTTCGCCGGAGTAATGAAAAACTGTTTTTT. Its translation: CATSRDLRRSNEKLFF.

V and J are TRBV5-5 and TRBJ1-2, with 8 bases identical to TRBD1. CDR3 length: 17 amino acids. Germline V gene sequence: CDR1 SGHKS, CDR2 YYEKEE (reference sequence). V was clipped by 0 bases and J by 0 bases; unmatched bases: 7. This CDR3 reads CASSLGPGQGSNYGYTF. CDR3 DNA: TGTGCCAGCAGCTTGGGGCCTGGACAGGGATCTAACTATGGCTACACCTTC.

The rearrangement uses TRBV7-9 and TRBJ1-6; D ambiguous. CDR1 is SEHNR and CDR2 is FQNEAQ in the germline V gene (reference sequence). This CDR3 has 16 residues. V lost 7 bases and J 4 bases, leaving 17 bases between the germline ends. The DNA of the CDR3 is TGTGCCAGCACCGTCACCGGAGGTGGGTATAATTCACCCCTCCACTTT. Translated: CASTVTGGGYNSPLHF.

A single count supports this clone. V and J are TRBV5-1 and TRBJ2-1, with TRBD2 identical over 10 bases. The germline V gene has CDR1 SGHRS and CDR2 YFSETQ. This CDR3 has 16 amino acids. J was trimmed by 0 bases and V by 6 bases; bases with no gene match: 6. The CDR3 is CASTYSGGSSYNEQFF. The CDR3 DNA reads TGCGCCAGCACCTATAGCGGGGGGAGCTCCTACAATGAGCAGTTCTTC.

This chain uses TRBV5-6 with TRBJ1-3; perhaps TRBD1 as D (6 bases). V shed 1 base and J shed 15 bases, with 17 bases lying between them. Germline CDR1 and CDR2: SGHDT and YYEEEE. There are 13 residues in the CDR3. This CDR3 is CASSLHRVTREYF. Here the CDR3 DNA reads TGTGCCAGCAGCTTGCACAGGGTTACAAGGGAATATTTT. Looking up the rest from reference TRBV5-6 and TRBJ1-3 gives the full variable domain: DAGVTQSPTHLIKTRGQQVTLRCSPKSGHDTVSWYQQALGQGPQFIFQYYEEEERQRGNFPDRFSGHQFPNYSSELNVNALLLGDSALYLCASSLHRVTREYFGEGSWLTVV.

The chain employs TRBV4-3 and TRBJ2-3, with TRBD2 identical over 10 bases. This CDR3 has 15 amino acids. Trimming cost V 4 bases and J 3 bases; bases outside gene matches: 4. Germline CDR1 LGHNA, CDR2 YSLEER. CDR3 in amino acids: CASSRLTSGTDTQYF. For the CDR3, the DNA is TGCGCCAGCAGCCGCCTGACTAGCGGGACAGATACGCAGTATTTT.

The chain links TRBV21-1 to TRBJ2-1; the table's D gene call, TRBD2, was not cross checked with the DNA. TRBV21-1 corresponds to a pseudogene. The CDR3 consists of 16 residues. For the CDR3, the DNA is TGTGCCAGCATCCCGGTGAGCGGGAGCTCCTACAATGAGCAGTTCTTC. Translated: CASIPVSGSSYNEQFF.

Note on this clone: Other DNA sequences in this specimen translate into the identical CDR3. The chain has TRBV6-1 and TRBJ2-2; perhaps TRBD2 as D (5 bases). Trimming pared 6 bases from V and 4 bases from J, leaving 9 bases between. The CDR3 sequence is 13 residues long. Germline values: CDR1 MNHNS, CDR2 SASEGT. CDR3 DNA sequence: TGTGCCAGCAGGTCGGGGTCCACCGGGGAGCTGTTTTTT. Protein: CASRSGSTGELFF.

The rearrangement uses TRBV6-1 and TRBJ2-7; maybe TRBD2 (5 bases). The V end was cut by 6 bases, the J end by 1 base, with 10 bases between. Looked up from germline, CDR1 is MNHNS and CDR2 is SASEGT. CDR3 length: 13 residues. This CDR3 reads CASRPLASYEQYF. The CDR3 DNA is TGTGCCAGCAGGCCGTTAGCGTCCTACGAGCAGTACTTC.

Comments on this clone: Other nucleotide sequences from this sample produce the same CDR3. The CDR3 region has the DNA TGTGCCAGCAGTCTTTCGGGACAGCCCACAGCATACGAGCAGTACTTC. This sequence encodes CASSLSGQPTAYEQYF. The V and J genes are TRBV27 and TRBJ2-7; 7 bases are a match to TRBD1. The CDR3 runs to 16 residues. Unmatched junction bases numbered 14, after V lost 5 bases and J lost 4 bases. Germline V gene lookup returns CDR1 MNHEY and CDR2 SMNVEV (reference sequence).

The genes are TRBV5-1 and TRBJ2-7, with 7 bases aligning to TRBD1. Germline V gene lookup returns CDR1 SGHRS and CDR2 YFSETQ. Unmatched junction bases numbered 1, after V lost 1 base and J lost 0 bases. The CDR3 length is 14 residues. The CDR3 nucleotides read TGCGCCAGCAGCTTGTGGACAGGCTCCTACGAGCAGTACTTC. Amino acids: CASSLWTGSYEQYF.